The TCR beta chain described here comes from a study of cytomegalovirus exposure and HLA in healthy donors. Study-wide findings and caveats: A later analysis reportedly identified an Asian-associated ancestry cluster as carrying fewer N-insertions than the roughly 670-donor mean. Other equally common chains were less clonally expanded than HLA-associated TCR beta chains, a later analysis showed.

Each donor's status was that of a healthy bone marrow donor. Remarks on this clone: Antigen specificity is unknown.

The PCR used 60 Vbeta and 13 Jbeta primers. Data came from immunoSEQ multiplex PCR; TCRdb stores just in-frame clones and leaves some out. The table has 150,000 to 200,000 clones, 84% seen once. Losses at the gene ends were 4 bases for V and 7 bases for J; bases not matched to a gene: 9. Per germline, CDR1 GTSNPN and CDR2 SVGIG (reference sequence). The CDR3 length is 13 residues. The sample was PBMCs. The chain has TRBV30 and TRBJ1-1, with 7 nucleotides matching TRBD1. The receptor's source is a boy aged 2 to 10 in good health and CMV-seronegative. The CDR3 is CAWKLRSGGEAFF. For the CDR3, the DNA is TGTGCCTGGAAGTTACGATCAGGGGGTGAAGCTTTCTTT.